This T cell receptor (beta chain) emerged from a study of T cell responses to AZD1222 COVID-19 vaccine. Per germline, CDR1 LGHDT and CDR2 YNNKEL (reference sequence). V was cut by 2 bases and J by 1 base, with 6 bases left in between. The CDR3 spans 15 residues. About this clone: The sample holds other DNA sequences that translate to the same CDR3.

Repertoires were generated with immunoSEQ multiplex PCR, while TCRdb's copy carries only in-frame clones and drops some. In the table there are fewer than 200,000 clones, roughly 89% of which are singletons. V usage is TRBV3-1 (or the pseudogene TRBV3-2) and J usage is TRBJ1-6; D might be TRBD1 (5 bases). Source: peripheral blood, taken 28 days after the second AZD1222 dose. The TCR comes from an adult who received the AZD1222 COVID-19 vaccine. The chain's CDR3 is CASSQRGSYNSPLHF. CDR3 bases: TGTGCCAGCAGCCAACGGGGGTCCTATAATTCACCCCTCCACTTT.